The 23 T cell receptor beta chains listed next were all sequenced from one sample in a study of vaccination and CD4 T cells after COVID-19. Regarding treatment: roughly nine-day PBMC culture with coronavirus spike peptide pools or control peptides (ViraFEST assay). These TCRs are of unknown antigen specificity. Sequenced with the Oncomine TCR Beta short-read assay was DNA taken from cultured CD4+ T cells. Via MiXCR, TCRdb re-called the PCR reads, giving one row per CDR3 protein. The table has approximately 12,000 distinct CDR3 sequences, around three fifths seen once; the top ten hold 26%. The source material was CD4+ T cells from blood, cultured in vitro, sampled before SARS-CoV-2 vaccination. Receptors originate from a human donor who had recovered from COVID-19.

This clonotype was recorded a few times. The V call is TRBV12-3 or TRBV12-4, the J call TRBJ1-5; a weak D match, TRBD1 (6 bases). Deletions cut 3 bases from V and 2 bases from J, with 8 bases between. This CDR3 is built from 14 residues. CDR3 loop: CASSFSGGNQPQHF. The CDR3, as DNA: TGTGCCAGCAGTTTTTCAGGGGGCAATCAGCCCCAGCATTTT.

The chain couples TRBV7-9 to TRBJ1-1, with TRBD1 as a possible D gene (5 bases). The CDR3 runs to 11 residues. Germline CDR1 and CDR2: SEHNR and FQNEAQ (reference sequence). Trimming removed 6 bases from V and 11 bases from J, with 13 bases in between. As DNA, the CDR3 is TGTGCCAGCAGACCCTCAGGGCAGGCTTTCTTT. Translation gives CASRPSGQAFF.

The V and J genes are TRBV19 and TRBJ2-3, with a possible D match to TRBD2 (6 bases). V was pared by 6 bases and J by 0 bases, with 16 bases between. This CDR3 comprises 16 residues. CDR1 and CDR2 from the germline V gene are LNHDA and SQIVND (reference sequence). This chain's CDR3 is CASSPLRDGSTDTQYF. Written as DNA, the CDR3 is TGTGCCAGTAGCCCCTTGCGGGACGGTAGCACAGATACGCAGTATTTT.

The chain is built from TRBV20-1 and TRBJ2-1, with D unresolved. Germline V gene sequence: CDR1 DFQATT, CDR2 SNEGSKA (reference sequence). The CDR3 is 15 residues long. Trimming stripped 5 bases from V and 5 bases from J, with 19 bases between. The chain's CDR3 is CSAGPAAKLDNEQFF. Here the CDR3 DNA reads TGCAGTGCTGGCCCAGCCGCGAAGTTGGACAATGAGCAGTTCTTC.

This clonotype was picked up a small number of times. The V call is TRBV6-1, the J call TRBJ1-5; possible D gene TRBD1, 6 bases. The CDR3 runs 15 residues. V shed 8 bases and J shed 0 bases, with 14 bases lying between them. Germline CDR1 MNHNS, CDR2 SASEGT. The CDR3 DNA reads as TGTGCCAGCTCCGGGACAACTTATAGCAATCAGCCCCAGCATTTT. It encodes CASSGTTYSNQPQHF.

The V call is TRBV20-1, the J call TRBJ1-5; 7 bases align to TRBD1. The trim removed 1 base at V and 6 bases at J, leaving 9 bases unmatched. From germline, CDR1 is DFQATT and CDR2 SNEGSKA (reference sequence). The CDR3 has 15 residues. DNA of the CDR3: TGCAGTGCTAGAGGTATAGGGGGCGCGGGTCAGCCCCAGCATTTT. Encoded protein: CSARGIGGAGQPQHF.

The chain has TRBV28 and TRBJ1-2, with TRBD1 identical over 9 bases. V dropped 6 bases and J dropped 8; count of bases not matched to a gene: 13. This CDR3 comprises 15 residues. In germline, CDR1 is MDHEN, CDR2 SYDVKM. In DNA, the CDR3 is TGTGCCAGCAGCACACCGACCGGGACAGGGATCGGCTACACCTTC. Its translation is CASSTPTGTGIGYTF.

The chain has TRBV20-1 and TRBJ2-4, with D unresolved. The germline V gene has CDR1 DFQATT and CDR2 SNEGSKA (reference sequence). V lost 5 bases and J 0 bases, leaving 5 bases between the germline ends. This CDR3 comprises 12 residues. CDR3 sequence reads: CSAARAKNIQYF. The CDR3 coding sequence is TGCAGTGCTGCACGAGCCAAAAACATTCAGTACTTC.

The chain couples TRBV25-1 to TRBJ2-2; D perhaps matches TRBD1 (6 bases). Trimming removed 8 bases at V and 1 base at J, with 11 bases between. This CDR3 contains 14 residues. Germline lookup yields CDR1 MGHDK and CDR2 SYGVNS. The CDR3 loop reads CASVDRRNTGELFF. CDR3 coding DNA: TGTGCCAGCGTCGACAGGAGGAACACCGGGGAGCTGTTTTTT.

This sequence joins TRBV20-1 and TRBJ1-2; TRBD1 matches 7 bases. Germline CDR1 DFQATT, CDR2 SNEGSKA (reference sequence). The CDR3 contains 11 residues. V shed 6 bases, J shed 8 bases, and the junction held 6 bases outside the gene matches. Here the CDR3 reads CSATGENGYTF. The CDR3 nucleotides are TGCAGTGCCACAGGGGAGAACGGCTACACCTTC.

The chain carries TRBV5-4 and TRBJ2-3; the match to TRBD2 covers 10 bases. The CDR3 has 16 residues. Germline CDR1 and CDR2: SGHNT and YYREEE (reference sequence). V shed 0 bases and J 4 bases; nucleotides not matched to a gene: 5. CDR3 loop: CASSLDLAGEPDTQYF. In DNA, the CDR3 is TGTGCCAGCAGCTTGGATCTAGCGGGAGAGCCAGATACGCAGTATTTT.

This rearrangement joins TRBV10-3 to TRBJ2-3; 7 bases map to TRBD2. The CDR3 extends over 14 amino acids. Trimming cost V 6 bases and J 3 bases; bases outside gene matches: 6. Germline CDR1 and CDR2: ENHRY and SYGVKD. CDR3 loop: CAIRGLGTTDTQYF. CDR3 in DNA: TGTGCCATCAGAGGACTAGGTACAACAGATACGCAGTATTTT.

The chain is built from TRBV6-1 and TRBJ2-1; TRBD2 matches 9 bases. CDR1 is MNHNS, CDR2 SASEGT, per germline. V gave up 6 bases and J gave up 9 bases; unmatched junction bases: 12. The CDR3 loop spans 15 amino acids. The CDR3 sequence is CASRVYSGSGVEQFF. The DNA of the CDR3 is TGTGCCAGCAGAGTCTATAGCGGGAGTGGGGTTGAGCAGTTCTTC.

In this sample, this clonotype is medium-sized. This chain connects TRBV25-1 to TRBJ1-2; D not certain. V was cut by 1 base and J by 0 bases, with 0 bases left in between. Germline CDR1 reads MGHDK; CDR2 reads SYGVNS. This CDR3 is 12 amino acids long. DNA of the CDR3: TGTGCCAGCAGTGAATCTAACTATGGCTACACCTTC. Protein sequence: CASSESNYGYTF.

The gene calls are TRBV20-1 and TRBJ1-6; 7 nucleotides agree with TRBD1. V lost 2 bases and J lost 7; bases outside the gene matches: 2. Germline V gene data show CDR1 as DFQATT and CDR2 as SNEGSKA (reference sequence). The length of the CDR3 is 13 residues. The CDR3 sequence: CSARTGANSPLHF. As DNA, the CDR3 is TGCAGTGCTAGAACAGGGGCAAATTCACCCCTCCACTTT.

The chain employs TRBV6-2 or TRBV6-3 and TRBJ2-1; 8 nucleotides agree with TRBD2. From germline, CDR1 is MNHEY and CDR2 SVGEGT. This CDR3 comprises 15 residues. With V trimmed by 5 bases and J by 3 bases, 6 bases remained unmatched. The chain's CDR3 is CASSPTSGSYNEQFF. CDR3 in DNA: TGTGCCAGCAGTCCTACTAGCGGAAGCTACAATGAGCAGTTCTTC.

This clonotype was observed a few times. This sequence joins TRBV20-1 and TRBJ2-3, with 10 bases matching TRBD2. The CDR3 consists of 18 residues. The V gene end was trimmed by 0 bases and the J gene end by 5 bases; junction bases not matched to a gene: 14. CDR1 and CDR2 from the germline V gene are DFQATT and SNEGSKA (reference sequence). The chain's CDR3 is CSAREVQGLAGARDTQYF. DNA for the CDR3: TGCAGTGCTAGAGAGGTGCAGGGGCTAGCGGGAGCAAGAGATACGCAGTATTTT.

This clonotype has a handful of counts. The V and J genes are TRBV6-5 and TRBJ1-5; no firm D call. This CDR3 region has 12 residues. Germline CDR1 reads MNHEY; CDR2 reads SVGAGI. V was trimmed by 4 bases and J by 4 bases, leaving 5 bases between them. The CDR3 coding sequence is TGTGCCAGCAGTTCCCCAAATCAGCCCCAGCATTTT. Its translation: CASSSPNQPQHF.

This chain joins TRBV6-5 and TRBJ2-5; 10 nucleotides align to TRBD2. The V and J ends lost 3 bases and 1 base, in that order; junction bases with no gene match: 5. CDR1 and CDR2 from the germline V gene are MNHEY and SVGAGI. The CDR3 is 16 residues long. Here the CDR3 reads CASSYSLAGVQETQYF. CDR3 in DNA: TGTGCCAGCAGTTATTCCCTAGCGGGGGTCCAAGAGACCCAGTACTTC.

V is TRBV7-8 and J is TRBJ2-5, with D maybe TRBD2 (6 bases). CDR1 is SGHVS and CDR2 is FQNEAQ in the germline V gene. V shed 7 bases and J shed 2 bases, with 26 bases lying between them. The CDR3 is made up of 18 amino acids. The CDR3 loop reads CASTSFGRLPRWQETQYF. The CDR3 DNA reads as TGTGCCAGCACCTCCTTTGGGAGGTTGCCCCGGTGGCAAGAGACCCAGTACTTC.

The chain uses TRBV19 and TRBJ2-1; D is perhaps TRBD2 (5 bases). Trimming stripped 6 bases from V and 7 bases from J, with 10 bases between. Germline loops: CDR1 LNHDA, CDR2 SQIVND (reference sequence). The length of the CDR3 is 12 residues. CDR3 DNA sequence: TGTGCCAGTAGGTCTAGCAGGAATGAGCAGTTCTTC. It is translated as CASRSSRNEQFF. Together with reference TRBV19 and TRBJ2-1, the CDR3 gives the full variable domain: DGGITQSPKYLFRKEGQNVTLSCEQNLNHDAMYWYRQDPGQGLRLIYYSQIVNDFQKGDIAEGYSVSREKKESFPLTVTSAQKNPTAFYLCASRSSRNEQFFGPGTRLTVL.

CDR3 bases: TGTGCCAGCAGCGCGGACGGCACAGATACGCAGTATTTT. It codes for CASSADGTDTQYF. This rearrangement joins TRBV7-2 to TRBJ2-3; the D is unclear. The V and J ends lost 5 bases and 1 base respectively, with 7 bases between them. The CDR3 loop spans 13 amino acids. Germline lookup yields CDR1 SGHTA and CDR2 FQGNSA.

This rearrangement joins TRBV30 to TRBJ2-5; TRBD2 might be the D (6 bases). Germline V gene lookup returns CDR1 GTSNPN and CDR2 SVGIG (reference sequence). The CDR3 has 16 residues. Trimming cost V 0 bases and J 2 bases, with 16 bases left between them. For the CDR3, the DNA is TGTGCCTGGAGTGTTCACATAGGAGGGAGGCAAGAGACCCAGTACTTC. The encoded protein is CAWSVHIGGRQETQYF.